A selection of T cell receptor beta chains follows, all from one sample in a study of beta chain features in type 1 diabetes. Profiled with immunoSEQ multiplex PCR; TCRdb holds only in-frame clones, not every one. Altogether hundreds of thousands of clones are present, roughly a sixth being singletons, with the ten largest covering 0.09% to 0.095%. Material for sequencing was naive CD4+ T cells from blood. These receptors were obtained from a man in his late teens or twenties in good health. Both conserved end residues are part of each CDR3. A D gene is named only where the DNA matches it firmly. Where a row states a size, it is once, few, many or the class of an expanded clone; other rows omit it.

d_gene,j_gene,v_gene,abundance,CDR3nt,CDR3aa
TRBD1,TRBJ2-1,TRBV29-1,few,TGCAGCGTGGGATCAGGGACAGGGGTCTACAATGAGCAGTTCTTC,CSVGSGTGVYNEQFF
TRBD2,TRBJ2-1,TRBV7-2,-,TGTGCCAGCAGCTTTGGACTAGGCGGGGGGTACAATGAGCAGTTCTTC,CASSFGLGGGYNEQFF
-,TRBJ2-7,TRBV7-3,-,TGTGCCAGCAGCCTGCGGTATGGCTACGAGCAGTACTTC,CASSLRYGYEQYF
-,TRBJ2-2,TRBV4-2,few,TGTGCCAGCAGCCAAGTTGGCGGGCGAGGCGCCGGGGAGCTGTTTTTT,CASSQVGGRGAGELFF
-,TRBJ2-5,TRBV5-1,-,TGCGCCAGCAGTTTGTCGCCTCAGGTAGAGACCCAGTACTTC,CASSLSPQVETQYF
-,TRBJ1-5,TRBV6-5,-,TGTGCCAGCAGTTACTCGGGCAGAAATCAGCCCCAGCATTTT,CASSYSGRNQPQHF
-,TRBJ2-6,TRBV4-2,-,TGTGCCAGCATCCACACTCAAATACAGGGTGCTGGGGCCAACGTCCTGACTTTC,CASIHTQIQGAGANVLTF
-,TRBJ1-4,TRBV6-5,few,TGTGCCCCTCAGCGGTGGAGTGAAAAACTGTTTTTT,CAPQRWSEKLFF
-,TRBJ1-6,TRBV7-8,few,TGTGCCAGCAGCCGTGGGGGTACAGGGACTTCACCCCTCCACTTT,CASSRGGTGTSPLHF
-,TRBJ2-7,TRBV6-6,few,TGTGCCAGCAGTTCCCCGGGACGGGCGTCCTACGAGCAGTACTTC,CASSSPGRASYEQYF
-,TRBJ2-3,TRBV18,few,TGTGCCAGCTCACCGCAGGCAACAGATACGCAGTATTTT,CASSPQATDTQYF
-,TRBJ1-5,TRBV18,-,TGTGCCAGCTCACCAGGGGGTCAAAGCAATCAGCCCCAGCATTTT,CASSPGGQSNQPQHF
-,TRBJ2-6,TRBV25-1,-,TGTGCCAGCAGTGAGTGGCAGGTCGGGGCCAACGTCCTGACTTTC,CASSEWQVGANVLTF
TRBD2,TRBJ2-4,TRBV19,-,TGTGCCAGTAGGATTAGCGGGAGCGGGAACATTCAGTACTTC,CASRISGSGNIQYF
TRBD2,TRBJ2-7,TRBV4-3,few,TGCGCCAGCAGCGGAGCCGTGACTAGCGGGATCTACGAGCAGTACTTC,CASSGAVTSGIYEQYF
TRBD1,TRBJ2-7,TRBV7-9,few,TGTGCCAGCAGCTTATCCAGGGGGCCCTACGAGCAGTACTTC,CASSLSRGPYEQYF
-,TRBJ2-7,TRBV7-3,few,TGTGCCAGCAGCCTCGGCCTAGAACAGTACTTC,CASSLGLEQYF
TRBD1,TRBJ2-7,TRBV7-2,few,TGTGCCAGCAGCTTAGGGCAGGGGGCCTACGAGCAGTACTTC,CASSLGQGAYEQYF
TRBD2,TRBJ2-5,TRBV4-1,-,TGCGCCAGCAGTCGGGGACTAGCGGGACAAGAGACCCAGTACTTC,CASSRGLAGQETQYF
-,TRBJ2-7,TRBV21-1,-,TGTGCCAGCAGCTTCCGGGACGGCTCCTACGAGCAGTACTTC,CASSFRDGSYEQYF
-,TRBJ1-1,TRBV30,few,TGTGCCTGGAGTGAGAGGGACGCGAACACTGAAGCTTTCTTT,CAWSERDANTEAFF
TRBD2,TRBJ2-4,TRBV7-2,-,TGTGCCAGCAGGTCTAGCGGGAAGAGAATAGCCAAAAACATTCAGTACTTC,CASRSSGKRIAKNIQYF
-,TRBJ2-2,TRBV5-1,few,TGCGCCAGCAGCTCCTTCCGATGGAGGGGACCTAACACCGGGGAGCTGTTTTTT,CASSSFRWRGPNTGELFF
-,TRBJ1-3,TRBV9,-,TGTGCCAGCAACCCGGGGACCCACTCTGGAAACACCATATATTTT,CASNPGTHSGNTIYF
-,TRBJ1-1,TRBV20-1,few,TGCAGTGCTAGTATTAACACTGAAGCTTTCTTT,CSASINTEAFF
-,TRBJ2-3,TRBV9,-,TGTGCCAGCAGCGTCCGGGCCCCCACAGATACGCAGTATTTT,CASSVRAPTDTQYF
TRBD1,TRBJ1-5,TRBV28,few,TGTGCCAGCAGTCCTAAGACAGGGGTGGGCCAGCCCCAGCATTTT,CASSPKTGVGQPQHF
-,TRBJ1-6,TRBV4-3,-,TGCGCCAGCAGCCAAGAGGGTCAAGGAAATTCACCCCTCCACTTT,CASSQEGQGNSPLHF
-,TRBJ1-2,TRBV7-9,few,TGTGCCAGCAGCTCGATCCCTAACTATGGCTACACCTTC,CASSSIPNYGYTF
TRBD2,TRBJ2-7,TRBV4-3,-,TGCGCCAGCAGCCCAGAGGCCCTCCAGCGGGGATCCTACGAGCAGTACTTC,CASSPEALQRGSYEQYF
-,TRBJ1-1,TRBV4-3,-,TGCGCCAGCAGCCGAACAGCAGGCAGGGAAGCTTTCTTT,CASSRTAGREAFF
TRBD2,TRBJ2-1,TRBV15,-,TGTGCCACCAGCAGGAAACTAGCGGGAGAAAGTGAGCAGTTCTTC,CATSRKLAGESEQFF
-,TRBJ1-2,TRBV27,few,TGTGCCAGCAGTTTTGGGTTGGCAGGAGGCTACACCTTC,CASSFGLAGGYTF
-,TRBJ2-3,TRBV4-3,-,TGCGCCAGCAGCCAAGAGAGATGGGGCACAGATACGCAGTATTTT,CASSQERWGTDTQYF
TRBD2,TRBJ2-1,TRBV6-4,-,TGTGCCAGCAGAGCTAGCGGGAGGGCAAATGAGCAGTTCTTC,CASRASGRANEQFF
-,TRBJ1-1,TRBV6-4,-,TGTGCCAGCAGTCAACTTCCAACCACTGAAGCTTTCTTT,CASSQLPTTEAFF
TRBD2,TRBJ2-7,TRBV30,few,TGTGCCTGGAGGGGACTAGCGGGGGCCATCCCCTCCTACGAGCAGTACTTC,CAWRGLAGAIPSYEQYF
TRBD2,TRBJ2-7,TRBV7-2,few,TGTGCCAGCAGCGTGGGACTAGCGACCGAGCAGTACTTC,CASSVGLATEQYF
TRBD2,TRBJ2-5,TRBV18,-,TGTGCCAGCTCATCCAGGACTAGCGTAGAGACCCAGTACTTC,CASSSRTSVETQYF
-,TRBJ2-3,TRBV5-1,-,TGCGCCAGCAGTGGACCCTCCGATAGGTATACGCAGTATTTT,CASSGPSDRYTQYF
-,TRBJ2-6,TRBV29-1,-,TGCAGCGTTGAAAGGTACTCTGGGGCCAACGTCCTGACTTTC,CSVERYSGANVLTF
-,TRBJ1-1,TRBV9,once,TGTGCCAGCAGCGTAGGGTCGGGGGCAAACACTGAAGCTTTCTTT,CASSVGSGANTEAFF
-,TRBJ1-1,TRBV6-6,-,TGTGCCAGCATCAACAGGGACCCGAACACTGAAGCTTTCTTT,CASINRDPNTEAFF
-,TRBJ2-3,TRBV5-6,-,TGTGCCAGCAGCTTGTATACTCAACGCAGCACAGATACGCAGTATTTT,CASSLYTQRSTDTQYF
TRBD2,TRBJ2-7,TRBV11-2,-,TGTGCCAGCAGGCGTCCAGGGACTAGCGCCTACGAGCAGTACTTC,CASRRPGTSAYEQYF
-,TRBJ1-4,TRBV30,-,TGTGCCTGGAGTGCGGACCGCTGGAATGAAAAACTGTTTTTT,CAWSADRWNEKLFF
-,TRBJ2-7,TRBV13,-,TGTGCCAGCAGCTTAGCGGGACTCTACGAGCAGTACTTC,CASSLAGLYEQYF
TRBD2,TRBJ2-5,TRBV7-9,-,TGTGCCAGCGGCAACGGACTAGCGGGAGGGCGTCAAGAGACCCAGTACTTC,CASGNGLAGGRQETQYF
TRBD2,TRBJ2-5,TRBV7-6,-,TGTGCCAGCAGCTCCCAATCTGGGGCGGGGGGACAAGAGACCCAGTACTTC,CASSSQSGAGGQETQYF
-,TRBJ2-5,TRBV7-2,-,TGTGCCAGCAGCTCTGGCGGCTACTTCCAAGAGACCCAGTACTTC,CASSSGGYFQETQYF
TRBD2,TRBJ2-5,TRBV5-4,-,TGTGCCAGCAGCTTGAGCGGGAGAAAAGAGACCCAGTACTTC,CASSLSGRKETQYF
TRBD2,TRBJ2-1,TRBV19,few,TGTGCCAGTAGACCCGGGGGGACCGATGAGCAGTTCTTC,CASRPGGTDEQFF
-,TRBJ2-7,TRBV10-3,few,TGTGCCATCAGTGGTCGACCCCCCGCCGGCGAGCAGTACTTC,CAISGRPPAGEQYF
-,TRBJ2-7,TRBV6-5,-,TGTGCCAGTCAGCCCCCAGGGGCAAAGGGATACGAGCAGTACTTC,CASQPPGAKGYEQYF
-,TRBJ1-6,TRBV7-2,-,TGTGCCAGCAGCATAACGCCGGGACGGGATAATTCACCCCTCCACTTT,CASSITPGRDNSPLHF
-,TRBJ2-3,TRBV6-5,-,TGTGCCAGCAGTGAGGGAGTCGGGGATACGCAGTATTTT,CASSEGVGDTQYF
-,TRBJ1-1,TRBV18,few,TGTGCCAGCTCACAGACAGGGAACACTGAAGCTTTCTTT,CASSQTGNTEAFF
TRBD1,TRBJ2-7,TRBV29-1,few,TGCAGCGCAGCGCGGACAGGGTTCGGTAGCGAGCAGTACTTC,CSAARTGFGSEQYF
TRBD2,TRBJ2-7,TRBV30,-,TGTGCCTGGTCCGGGACTAGCTATTACGAGCAGTACTTC,CAWSGTSYYEQYF
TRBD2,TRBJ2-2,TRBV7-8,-,TGTGCCAGCAGCCTAGCGGGGGGCACCGGGGAGCTGTTTTTT,CASSLAGGTGELFF